Presented here are 21 T cell receptor beta chains from one specimen sequenced in a study of blood T cell repertoires in COVID-19. Sequenced by immunoSEQ multiplex PCR; TCRdb stores in-frame clones only, minus some. The sample gives under 65,000 clones, 70% to 90% of which show up once; roughly 30% is in the top ten. Sequenced input: peripheral blood. The receptors originated from a man between 60 and 70 years old with COVID-19, enrolled during active disease.

V usage is TRBV6-2 or TRBV6-3 and J usage is TRBJ2-2; TRBD2 aligns across 7 bases. V dropped 0 bases and J dropped 1; count of bases not matched to a gene: 8. The CDR3 runs 18 residues. CDR1 is MNHEY and CDR2 is SVGEGT in the germline V gene. CDR3 residues: CASSYSSPAGRNTGELFF. In nucleotides, the CDR3 is TGTGCCAGCAGTTACTCTAGCCCAGCGGGAAGGAACACCGGGGAGCTGTTTTTT.

This rearrangement joins TRBV5-6 to TRBJ2-5; 8 nucleotides align to TRBD2. The CDR3 has 16 amino acids. The J segment lost 0 bases and the V segment lost 3 bases, leaving 7 bases of the junction unmatched. Germline CDR1 reads SGHDT; CDR2 reads YYEEEE. The DNA of the CDR3 is TGTGCCAGCAGCTCGCCGACTAGCGACTACCAAGAGACCCAGTACTTC. Translated: CASSSPTSDYQETQYF.

This clone has only a few counts. The chain couples TRBV5-1 to TRBJ2-2, with D possibly TRBD2 on 6 matching bases. This CDR3 has 16 residues. The ends were cut back, 0 bases at V and 4 bases at J, with 13 bases in the middle. CDR1 is SGHRS and CDR2 is YFSETQ in the germline V gene. CDR3 protein: CASSLAGAGSTGELFF. In DNA, the CDR3 is TGCGCCAGCAGCTTGGCCGGGGCCGGGAGCACCGGGGAGCTGTTTTTT.

The CDR3 protein is CASSSRTATEAFF. The CDR3 coding sequence is TGTGCCAGCAGCTCCCGGACAGCCACTGAAGCTTTCTTT. This chain joins TRBV7-2 and TRBJ1-1; possible D gene TRBD1, 6 bases. Germline CDR1 reads SGHTA; CDR2 reads FQGNSA. The CDR3 runs 13 residues. V was pared by 4 bases and J by 4 bases, with 10 bases between. The full variable domain, completed using reference TRBV7-2 and TRBJ1-1, is GAGVSQSPSNKVTEKGKDVELRCDPISGHTALYWYRQSLGQGLEFLIYFQGNSAPDKSGLPSDRFSAERTGGSVSTLTIQRTQQEDSAVYLCASSSRTATEAFFGQGTRLTVV.

The chain links TRBV27 to TRBJ1-2, with 10 bases fitting TRBD1. The V and J ends lost 6 bases and 5 bases, in that order; junction bases with no gene match: 12. From germline, CDR1 is MNHEY and CDR2 SMNVEV (reference sequence). The CDR3 loop spans 16 amino acids. CDR3 sequence (DNA): TGTGCCAGCAGCCAAAGCCGGGACAGGGGTGGTTATGGCTACACCTTC. It encodes CASSQSRDRGGYGYTF.

The chain uses TRBV3-1 (or the pseudogene TRBV3-2) and TRBJ2-7; D is unclear. CDR3 length: 12 residues. Per germline, CDR1 LGHDT and CDR2 YNNKEL (reference sequence). With 3 bases removed from V and 3 bases from J, the gap between germline ends came to 6 bases. The CDR3: CASSHNFYEQYF. The CDR3 nucleotides read TGTGCCAGCAGCCATAACTTCTACGAGCAGTACTTC.

V and J are TRBV6-5 and TRBJ1-2; D gene ambiguous. With 4 bases removed from V and 0 bases from J, the gap between germline ends came to 12 bases. CDR1 is MNHEY, CDR2 SVGAGI, per germline. The CDR3 extends over 15 amino acids. CDR3: CASSSRARANYGYTF. The DNA of the CDR3 is TGTGCCAGCAGTTCGAGGGCCAGAGCTAACTATGGCTACACCTTC.

The chain employs TRBV19 and TRBJ2-7, with 7 bases that match TRBD2. The CDR3 spans 14 residues. The germline gives CDR1 LNHDA, CDR2 SQIVND (reference sequence). V was clipped by 6 bases and J by 6 bases; unmatched bases: 11. The CDR3 nucleotides are TGTGCCAGTAGCTCGCTAGGCGGGAGCAGCGAGCAGTACTTC. Protein: CASSSLGGSSEQYF.

The chain joins TRBV27 to TRBJ1-1; D not resolved. V dropped 2 bases and J dropped 11 bases, with 15 bases sitting between them. Germline V gives CDR1 MNHEY, CDR2 SMNVEV (reference sequence). The CDR3 runs to 13 residues. The CDR3 loop reads CASSLNPTSRAFF. The CDR3, as DNA: TGTGCCAGCAGTTTAAATCCTACCTCGAGGGCTTTCTTT.

The chain combines TRBV5-1 with TRBJ2-7; D might be TRBD2 (5 bases). CDR3 length: 13 amino acids. Per germline, CDR1 SGHRS and CDR2 YFSETQ. V was shortened by 4 bases and J by 6 bases, with 14 bases between the two germline ends. Here the CDR3 DNA reads TGCGCCAGCAGCCGGGAAGGGAACCGCGAGCAGTACTTC. As protein: CASSREGNREQYF.

The gene calls are TRBV5-4 and TRBJ2-2; D is unclear. Germline-derived CDR1 and CDR2 are SGHNT and YYREEE (reference sequence). The CDR3 runs 14 residues. V was pared by 0 bases and J by 1 base, with 4 bases between. This CDR3 reads CASSLGGNTGELFF. CDR3 in DNA: TGTGCCAGCAGCTTGGGAGGGAACACCGGGGAGCTGTTTTTT. The full variable domain, completed using reference TRBV5-4 and TRBJ2-2, is ETGVTQSPTHLIKTRGQQVTLRCSSQSGHNTVSWYQQALGQGPQFIFQYYREEENGRGNFPPRFSGLQFPNYSSELNVNALELDDSALYLCASSLGGNTGELFFGEGSRLTVL.

This chain uses TRBV25-1 with TRBJ2-1; a weak D match, TRBD1 (6 bases). The CDR3 sequence is 15 residues long. Germline-derived CDR1 and CDR2 are MGHDK and SYGVNS. V lost 3 bases to trimming and J lost 6 bases, with 15 bases between them. CDR3 region: CASSDTGQLSNEQFF. CDR3 bases: TGTGCCAGCAGTGATACAGGACAGCTATCCAATGAGCAGTTCTTC.

This clone has more than one count but fewer than ten. The chain couples TRBV5-1 to TRBJ2-2, with TRBD2 matching 7 bases. V lost 0 bases and J lost 4; bases outside the gene matches: 12. The CDR3 runs to 18 residues. Germline V gives CDR1 SGHRS, CDR2 YFSETQ. CDR3 loop: CASSLAYSGGGGTGELFF. DNA for the CDR3: TGCGCCAGCAGCTTGGCCTACAGTGGAGGCGGGGGCACCGGGGAGCTGTTTTTT.

The V call is TRBV9, the J call TRBJ1-5; TRBD1 might be the D (5 bases). V was trimmed by 1 base and J by 1 base, leaving 6 bases between them. Germline-derived CDR1 and CDR2 are SGDLS and YYNGEE. The CDR3 is 14 residues long. The CDR3 sequence: CASSVTGSNQPQHF. CDR3 in DNA: TGTGCCAGCAGCGTAACAGGCAGCAATCAGCCCCAGCATTTT.

The chain employs TRBV19 and TRBJ2-4; a weak D match, TRBD1 (5 bases). Germline V gene lookup returns CDR1 LNHDA and CDR2 SQIVND (reference sequence). V was clipped by 1 base and J by 7 bases, with 14 bases between them. The CDR3 sequence is 15 residues long. The CDR3 coding sequence is TGTGCCAGTAGTATAGGACGTGGAAGGGGCAACATTCAGTACTTC. This sequence encodes CASSIGRGRGNIQYF.

The rearrangement joins TRBV10-1 to TRBJ1-5; D not certain. V was trimmed by 4 bases and J by 1 base, leaving 11 bases between them. This CDR3 has 15 residues. The germline V gene has CDR1 WNHNN and CDR2 SYGVQD (reference sequence). Here the CDR3 reads CASSGRERSNQPQHF. The CDR3 DNA reads TGCGCCAGCAGTGGGAGGGAGCGGAGCAATCAGCCCCAGCATTTT.

V is TRBV5-8 and J is TRBJ1-2, with D uncertain. CDR3 length equals 14 residues. Per germline, CDR1 SGHTS and CDR2 YDEGEE. Trimming stripped 4 bases from V and 2 bases from J, with 12 bases between. CDR3 region: CASSPRTGNYGYTF. The CDR3 DNA is TGTGCCAGCAGCCCAAGGACGGGGAACTATGGCTACACCTTC.

This clone was picked up a small number of times. CDR3 in DNA: TGTGCCATCAGTGACGTGGGCGGGGGCACAGATACGCAGTATTTT. It yields the protein CAISDVGGGTDTQYF. The V call is TRBV10-3, the J call TRBJ2-3, with D maybe TRBD2 (6 bases). CDR3 size: 15 residues. CDR1 and CDR2 (germline): ENHRY, SYGVKD. The V and J ends lost 3 bases and 1 base respectively, with 11 bases between them.

The chain recombines TRBV27 with TRBJ2-7; 8 nucleotides align to TRBD1. V gave up 0 bases and J gave up 3 bases; unmatched junction bases: 4. The CDR3 is 15 amino acids. Germline values: CDR1 MNHEY, CDR2 SMNVEV (reference sequence). CDR3 loop: CASSLSTGGGYEQYF. The CDR3 bases are TGTGCCAGCAGTTTATCCACAGGGGGAGGCTACGAGCAGTACTTC.

The chain employs TRBV19 and TRBJ2-1; D not resolved. CDR3 length: 15 amino acids. In germline, CDR1 is LNHDA, CDR2 SQIVND (reference sequence). V lost 3 bases and J 6 bases, leaving 15 bases between the germline ends. CDR3 amino acids: CASSIRRVSANEQFF. The CDR3 DNA is TGTGCCAGTAGTATTAGACGGGTCTCGGCCAATGAGCAGTTCTTC. Full variable domain (missing parts from reference TRBV19 and TRBJ2-1): DGGITQSPKYLFRKEGQNVTLSCEQNLNHDAMYWYRQDPGQGLRLIYYSQIVNDFQKGDIAEGYSVSREKKESFPLTVTSAQKNPTAFYLCASSIRRVSANEQFFGPGTRLTVL.

The CDR3 region has the DNA TGTGCCAGCAGTGTGGCTAGCGGGGGGGCGCAGCAGTACTTC. As protein: CASSVASGGAQQYF. V usage is TRBV2 and J usage is TRBJ2-7; 12 bases match TRBD2. This CDR3 has 14 residues. Trimming removed 4 bases from V and 8 bases from J; junction bases left unmatched: 6. Germline loops: CDR1 SNHLY, CDR2 FYNNEI.